Below are 29 T cell receptor beta chains sequenced from a single sample in a study of T cell responses to AZD1222 COVID-19 vaccine. The protocol was immunoSEQ multiplex PCR, while the TCRdb copy is restricted to in-frame clones and leaves out a portion. The repertoire consists of 110,000 to 150,000 clones, with approximately 90% occurring once and the leading ten covering about 3.4%. This specimen consisted of peripheral blood, obtained 28 days after the second AZD1222 dose. The receptors here all came from an adult who received the AZD1222 COVID-19 vaccine.

This chain uses TRBV6-1 with TRBJ2-7; 8 nucleotides match TRBD2. The trim removed 0 bases at V and 6 bases at J, leaving 10 bases unmatched. The CDR3 extends over 16 amino acids. The germline V gene encodes CDR1 MNHNS and CDR2 SASEGT. The CDR3 DNA sequence: TGTGCCAGCAGTGAAGCGCGTGACGGGAGGGCCCGCGAGCAGTACTTC. It is translated as CASSEARDGRAREQYF.

This chain uses TRBV7-8 with TRBJ1-3, with a weak D call TRBD1 (6 bases). Germline V CDR1 and CDR2: SGHVS, FQNEAQ. The CDR3 sequence is 15 residues long. Trimming took 4 bases from V and 0 from J, leaving 10 bases between them. The CDR3 coding sequence is TGTGCCAGCAGCTCTAGACAGGTCTCTGGAAACACCATATATTTT. It is translated as CASSSRQVSGNTIYF.

The sample holds a few counts of this clone. This chain links TRBV7-3 with TRBJ2-1; TRBD2 aligns across 12 bases. Per the germline V gene, CDR1 is SGHTA and CDR2 is FQGTGA. The CDR3 totals 18 residues. V lost 5 bases to trimming and J lost 6 bases; unmatched junction nucleotides: 14. Here the CDR3 DNA reads TGTGCCAGCAGCCCCCAACCTACCGGGACTAGCGGGCCCAATGAGCAGTTCTTC. This sequence encodes CASSPQPTGTSGPNEQFF.

This rearrangement joins TRBV30 to TRBJ1-1, with a weak D call TRBD1 (5 bases). V lost 4 bases, J lost 2 bases, and 20 bases lay in between. The CDR3 extends over 16 amino acids. From germline, CDR1 is GTSNPN and CDR2 SVGIG (reference sequence). The CDR3 DNA is TGTGCCTGGACGCCCAGGGATGGCAGGAGAAACACTGAAGCTTTCTTT. The encoded protein is CAWTPRDGRRNTEAFF.

The chain is built from TRBV28 and TRBJ2-5; tentatively, D is TRBD1 (6 bases). CDR3 length: 14 amino acids. V was cut by 7 bases and J by 5 bases, with 17 bases left in between. Germline V gene sequence: CDR1 MDHEN, CDR2 SYDVKM. Here the CDR3 reads CASNVGTMGETQYF. The CDR3 DNA is TGTGCCAGCAACGTCGGGACAATGGGGGAGACCCAGTACTTC.

J is TRBJ1-3 and V is TRBV4-1; D not certain. CDR1 is MGHRA and CDR2 is YSYEKL in the germline V gene. V lost 4 bases and J lost 8, with 24 bases in between. The CDR3 spans 17 residues. The CDR3 DNA follows: TGCGCCAGCAGCCCTGATACCTCCGAGGGAGCACGGCACACCATATATTTT. Translating gives CASSPDTSEGARHTIYF.

The chain couples TRBV5-8 to TRBJ1-5; D not resolved. Trimming removed 0 bases at V and 4 bases at J, with 5 bases between. CDR1 is SGHTS, CDR2 YDEGEE, per germline. The CDR3 contains 13 residues. CDR3 DNA sequence: TGTGCCAGCAGCTTGGACAGAAATCAGCCCCAGCATTTT. It specifies CASSLDRNQPQHF.

The rearrangement uses TRBV18 and TRBJ1-1; a possible D gene is TRBD1 (5 bases). This CDR3 spans 12 amino acids. With 4 bases removed from V and 8 bases from J, the gap between germline ends came to 11 bases. Germline CDR1 is KGHSH and CDR2 is LQKENI. The CDR3 sequence is CASSQGTAEAFF. CDR3 in DNA: TGTGCCAGCTCACAGGGGACGGCAGAAGCTTTCTTT.

The chain combines TRBV2 with TRBJ2-1, with TRBD1 matching 8 bases. CDR3 length: 13 residues. Unmatched junction bases numbered 8, after V lost 6 bases and J lost 10 bases. Germline V gene lookup returns CDR1 SNHLY and CDR2 FYNNEI. The CDR3 nucleotides read TGTGCCAGCAGGGGAGACAGGGGTGAAGAGCAGTTCTTC. It is translated as CASRGDRGEEQFF.

V is TRBV18 and J is TRBJ1-5; no definite D call. Germline CDR1 is KGHSH and CDR2 is LQKENI. The V end lost 3 bases, the J end lost 5 bases, and 11 bases lay between the germline ends. This CDR3 is built from 14 residues. The CDR3 DNA reads as TGTGCCAGCTCACCCTTGACAACAGATCAGCCCCAGCATTTT. Translating it yields CASSPLTTDQPQHF. Supplemented by reference TRBV18 and TRBJ1-5, the full variable domain reads NAGVMQNPRHLVRRRGQEARLRCSPMKGHSHVYWYRQLPEEGLKFMVYLQKENIIDESGMPKERFSAEFPKEGPSILRIQQVVRGDSAAYFCASSPLTTDQPQHFGDGTRLSIL.

The gene calls are TRBV10-2 and TRBJ2-3, with D possibly matching TRBD2 (6 bases). CDR1 WSHSY and CDR2 SAAADI come from the germline V gene. V dropped 8 bases and J dropped 6 bases, with 21 bases sitting between them. The CDR3 is made up of 15 amino acids. The CDR3 reads CASGLTSDRLDTQYF. The CDR3 DNA follows: TGCGCCAGCGGATTGACTAGTGACCGTCTTGATACGCAGTATTTT.

The chain employs TRBV5-6 and TRBJ1-5, with D maybe TRBD1 (6 bases). This CDR3 is 16 amino acids long. The germline CDR1 and CDR2 sequences are SGHDT and YYEEEE. With 1 base removed from V and 3 bases from J, the gap between germline ends came to 14 bases. For the CDR3, the DNA is TGTGCCAGCAGCTTGTTCCAGGACAGCTTCAATCAGCCCCAGCATTTT. This encodes CASSLFQDSFNQPQHF.

The chain uses TRBV27 and TRBJ1-6, with 7 bases that match TRBD1. The CDR3 extends over 14 amino acids. Germline V lookup: CDR1 MNHEY, CDR2 SMNVEV (reference sequence). V dropped 6 bases and J dropped 10; count of bases not matched to a gene: 9. CDR3 loop: CASSPDRHHSPLHF. CDR3 in DNA: TGTGCCAGCAGCCCGGACAGGCATCACTCACCCCTCCACTTT.

V and J are TRBV7-9 and TRBJ1-5; no definite D call. Looked up from germline, CDR1 is SEHNR and CDR2 is FQNEAQ (reference sequence). The CDR3 length is 13 residues. V dropped 2 bases and J dropped 5 bases, with 7 bases sitting between them. The CDR3 nucleotides are TGTGCCAGCAGCTTAACAGCTCATCAGCCCCAGCATTTT. Amino acid sequence: CASSLTAHQPQHF.

The gene calls are TRBV30 and TRBJ1-2; D is unclear. Germline V gene lookup returns CDR1 GTSNPN and CDR2 SVGIG (reference sequence). The CDR3 is made up of 13 amino acids. V was cut by 1 base and J by 4 bases, with 10 bases left in between. The CDR3 spells CAWSGNGSYGYTF. The CDR3 DNA is TGTGCCTGGAGTGGAAACGGTTCCTATGGCTACACCTTC.

The chain combines TRBV7-2 with TRBJ2-3; the match to TRBD2 covers 9 bases. The germline V gene encodes CDR1 SGHTA and CDR2 FQGNSA. The CDR3 covers 14 residues. The ends lost 9 bases at V and 0 bases at J; junction bases unmatched: 4. CDR3 sequence reads: CASLAGASTDTQYF. The CDR3 DNA is TGTGCCAGTTTAGCGGGGGCCAGCACAGATACGCAGTATTTT.

Regarding this clone: Other DNA variants within this sample encode the same CDR3. J is TRBJ1-2 and V is TRBV18, with D perhaps matching TRBD1 (5 bases). V gave up 0 bases and J gave up 8 bases, with 10 bases separating them. This CDR3 comprises 13 residues. In germline, CDR1 is KGHSH, CDR2 LQKENI. CDR3 sequence reads: CASSPPQGYGYTF. The DNA of the CDR3 is TGTGCCAGCTCACCACCGCAGGGTTACGGCTACACCTTC.

This chain joins TRBV2 and TRBJ2-7, with D perhaps matching TRBD2 (6 bases). V gave up 7 bases and J gave up 5 bases, with 21 bases separating them. The CDR3 length is 15 residues. The V gene's germline CDR1 is SNHLY and CDR2 FYNNEI. The CDR3 DNA follows: TGTGCCAGCATCGTAGGAGGGACCTTCAGGGACGAGCAGTACTTC. It is translated as CASIVGGTFRDEQYF.

This clone was recorded once. The rearrangement uses TRBV28 and TRBJ1-5; 8 bases agree with TRBD1. V shed 1 base, J shed 4 bases, and the junction held 3 bases outside the gene matches. This CDR3 has 15 residues. CDR1 and CDR2 from the germline V gene are MDHEN and SYDVKM. The CDR3 region is CASSLYRTGNQPQHF. The DNA of the CDR3 is TGTGCCAGCAGTTTATACCGGACAGGGAATCAGCCCCAGCATTTT.

This rearrangement joins TRBV4-2 to TRBJ2-7; no firm D call. Germline V lookup: CDR1 LGHNA, CDR2 YNFKEQ. This CDR3 has 15 amino acids. With 4 bases removed from V and 0 bases from J, the gap between germline ends came to 13 bases. This CDR3 is CASSPEEDPSYEQYF. The CDR3 coding sequence is TGTGCCAGCAGCCCGGAAGAGGACCCCTCCTACGAGCAGTACTTC.

The rearrangement links TRBV9 to TRBJ2-1, with TRBD1 identical over 8 bases. The J segment lost 8 bases and the V segment lost 4 bases, leaving 8 bases of the junction unmatched. Germline CDR1 is SGDLS and CDR2 is YYNGEE. This CDR3 region has 14 residues. The CDR3, as DNA: TGTGCCAGCAGCACCCTGACAGGGGCCGATGAGCAGTTCTTC. This gives the protein CASSTLTGADEQFF.

The chain links TRBV28 to TRBJ1-1, with D perhaps matching TRBD1 (5 bases). The V gene lost 3 bases and the J gene lost 1 base, with 9 bases spanning the gap. CDR1 is MDHEN and CDR2 is SYDVKM in the germline V gene. The CDR3 loop spans 14 amino acids. As DNA, the CDR3 is TGTGCCAGCAGTTTTGGCCAGGGGAACACTGAAGCTTTCTTT. Translating it yields CASSFGQGNTEAFF.

The chain is built from TRBV5-6 and TRBJ1-2; TRBD1 matches 7 bases. V lost 0 bases to trimming and J lost 1 base; unmatched junction nucleotides: 9. From germline, CDR1 is SGHDT and CDR2 YYEEEE. CDR3 size: 17 residues. This chain's CDR3 is CASSLVGDSTFNYGYTF. The CDR3 DNA follows: TGTGCCAGCAGCTTGGTGGGGGACAGCACCTTTAACTATGGCTACACCTTC. The full variable domain, its missing parts supplied by reference TRBV5-6 and TRBJ1-2, is DAGVTQSPTHLIKTRGQQVTLRCSPKSGHDTVSWYQQALGQGPQFIFQYYEEEERQRGNFPDRFSGHQFPNYSSELNVNALLLGDSALYLCASSLVGDSTFNYGYTFGSGTRLTVV.

This clone occurred once. This chain uses TRBV29-1 with TRBJ2-7; D unresolved. Germline V gene lookup returns CDR1 SQVTM and CDR2 ANQGSEA. CDR3 length: 13 residues. The V gene lost 3 bases and the J gene lost 2 bases, with 11 bases spanning the gap. CDR3 in DNA: TGCAGCGTTGAGTGGGGTACGACCTACGAGCAGTACTTC. This sequence encodes CSVEWGTTYEQYF.

J is TRBJ1-2 and V is TRBV4-1; D perhaps matches TRBD1 (6 bases). Germline CDR1 MGHRA, CDR2 YSYEKL. V dropped 0 bases and J dropped 0 bases, with 11 bases sitting between them. The length of the CDR3 is 16 residues. As DNA, the CDR3 is TGCGCCAGCAGCCAAGAGGCCAACAGGGCTAACTATGGCTACACCTTC. Its protein product is CASSQEANRANYGYTF.

The genes are TRBV19 and TRBJ2-1; D tentatively fits TRBD1 or TRBD2 (6 bases each). There are 14 residues in the CDR3. Germline values: CDR1 LNHDA, CDR2 SQIVND (reference sequence). V was shortened by 9 bases and J by 0 bases, with 12 bases between the two germline ends. In DNA form, the CDR3 reads TGTGCCAGCGGGGGCCAGAGCTCCTACAATGAGCAGTTCTTC. Protein: CASGGQSSYNEQFF.

CDR3 bases: TGTGCCCGTAAAAACCGGGCGGACTCCTACGAGCAGTACTTC. Encoded protein: CARKNRADSYEQYF. V usage is TRBV7-3 and J usage is TRBJ2-7, with D unresolved. Germline lookup yields CDR1 SGHTA and CDR2 FQGTGA. The CDR3 sequence is 14 residues long. V was pared by 11 bases and J by 0 bases, with 17 bases between. The whole variable domain, filled in from reference TRBV7-3 and TRBJ2-7, reads GAGVSQTPSNKVTEKGKYVELRCDPISGHTALYWYRQSLGQGPEFLIYFQGTGAADDSGLPNDRFFAVRPEGSVSTLKIQRTERGDSAVYLCARKNRADSYEQYFGPGTRLTVT.

The chain recombines TRBV10-1 with TRBJ2-3; D remains ambiguous. Trimming pared 0 bases from V and 3 bases from J, leaving 10 bases between. Germline V gives CDR1 WNHNN, CDR2 SYGVQD (reference sequence). The CDR3 has 15 residues. The CDR3 protein is CASSESPDQTDTQYF. CDR3 bases: TGCGCCAGCAGTGAGTCCCCGGACCAGACAGATACGCAGTATTTT.

The rearrangement uses TRBV28 and TRBJ2-1, with no clear D. Trimming shortened V by 2 bases and J by 5 bases, and 10 bases separated the two germline ends. CDR3 size: 14 residues. Germline V gene sequence: CDR1 MDHEN, CDR2 SYDVKM. CDR3 sequence reads: CASSLPVIDNEQFF. CDR3 nucleotide sequence: TGTGCCAGCAGTTTACCAGTAATAGACAATGAGCAGTTCTTC.